This TCR beta chain came from a study of CD8 T cells in Susac syndrome. V was trimmed by 4 bases and J by 7 bases, leaving 10 bases between them. The length of the CDR3 is 13 residues. Germline CDR1 is LGHDT and CDR2 is YNNKEL (reference sequence). RNA, at roughly 0.5 to 1 ug, was reverse transcribed with random hexamers. By means of immunoSEQ multiplex PCR, TCR beta CDR3 spanning 54 Vbeta and 13 Jbeta underwent amplification. Each CDR3 protein gets one entry after TCRdb re-called the immunoSEQ multiplex PCR reads with MiXCR. The table lists 200,000 to 250,000 distinct CDR3 sequences, around 95% of them singletons. In the multiple sclerosis control group, patients were treatment-naive and had stable or active relapsing-remitting disease. CD8+ and CD4+ T cells were negatively isolated; TEMRA cells were FACS-enriched.

The sequenced sample consisted of CD4+ T cells from PBMCs. The receptor was isolated from a human donor with multiple sclerosis. V and J are TRBV3-1 and TRBJ2-2; D is perhaps TRBD1 (6 bases). CDR3 sequence: CASSLRGGGELFF. The CDR3 DNA sequence: TGTGCCAGCAGCCTCAGGGGTGGCGGGGAGCTGTTTTTT. Full variable domain (outside the CDR3, taken from reference TRBV3-1 and TRBJ2-2): DTAVSQTPKYLVTQMGNDKSIKCEQNLGHDTMYWYKQDSKKFLKIMFSYNNKELIINETVPNRFSPKSPDKAHLNLHINSLELGDSAVYFCASSLRGGGELFFGEGSRLTVL.